This T cell receptor beta chain is drawn from a study of CD8+ T cells in alopecia areata. On the study more broadly: The drug, oral tofacitinib, was given to treated patients at 5 to 10 mg twice daily. The drug, tofacitinib, lasted 6 to 18 months, followed by 6 months off drug.

The CDR3 length is 14 residues. Trimming removed 4 bases at V and 7 bases at J, with 17 bases between. CDR1 and CDR2 (germline): SGHRS, YFSETQ. Study-wide results and caveats: Lesional tissue from the scalp (especially in alopecia totalis/universalis) showed higher clonality than normal scalp.

About this clone: Its antigen is still unknown.

Sequencing templates came from extracted RNA that was reverse transcribed into cDNA. The method was immunoSEQ multiplex PCR; TCRdb's version includes in-frame clones alone and lacks a portion of them. This sample has around 120,000 clones, with less than 45% found just once. Using a FACSAria, the CD4+ and CD8+ T cells were sorted from the PBMCs. Sequencing was carried out using CD4+ T cells sorted from blood. The clonotype originates from a human donor with alopecia areata. The J gene is TRBJ1-1, the V gene TRBV5-1; D gene uncertain. CDR3 in amino acids: CASSPRNFDGEAFF. CDR3 coding DNA: TGCGCCAGCAGCCCCCGGAACTTCGACGGTGAAGCTTTCTTT.